The 19 T cell receptor beta chains listed next were all sequenced from one sample in a study of shared clonotypes between healthy human individuals. The repertoire was sequenced with immunoSEQ multiplex PCR; TCRdb's copy has only in-frame clones and lacks some. The sample has roughly 2.6 million clones; more than 80% are singletons. Specimen: naive CD4+ T cells sorted from blood. Subset defined: CD45RA+ positively selected. Receptors originate from a man younger than 35 in good health.

The rearrangement uses TRBV7-2 and TRBJ2-7; D remains unclear. Deletions cut 1 base from V and 3 bases from J, with 10 bases between. Per germline, CDR1 SGHTA and CDR2 FQGNSA. This CDR3 region has 14 residues. CDR3 in amino acids: CASSLEAVSYEQYF. The CDR3 DNA is TGTGCCAGCAGCTTAGAGGCGGTAAGCTACGAGCAGTACTTC.

The chain combines TRBV5-6 with TRBJ2-7; TRBD1 aligns across 8 bases. The length of the CDR3 is 13 residues. Trimming at V came to 2 bases and at J to 6 bases, leaving 4 bases not matched to a gene. The germline gives CDR1 SGHDT, CDR2 YYEEEE. CDR3 amino acids: CASSLGTGREQYF. In nucleotides, the CDR3 is TGTGCCAGCAGCTTAGGGACAGGTCGCGAGCAGTACTTC.

The CDR3 region is CASSPPFGDTQYF. As DNA, the CDR3 is TGTGCCAGCAGTCCCCCCTTTGGAGATACGCAGTATTTT. V and J are TRBV6-1 and TRBJ2-3; D gene unclear. Germline V gene sequence: CDR1 MNHNS, CDR2 SASEGT. The CDR3 consists of 13 residues. V shed 5 bases and J shed 5 bases, with 11 bases lying between them.

In the case of this clone: Additional DNA sequences in this sample encode the identical CDR3. This chain connects TRBV21-1 to TRBJ2-7; the table's D gene call, TRBD2, was not cross checked with the DNA. TRBV21-1 is a pseudogene. This CDR3 contains 13 residues. The CDR3 region is CASSTSGPYEQYF. The DNA of the CDR3 is TGTGCCAGCAGCACTAGTGGCCCGTACGAGCAGTACTTC.

As for this clone: Other DNA sequences in this sample translate to the same CDR3. The rearrangement uses TRBV5-1 and TRBJ2-6; D gene ambiguous. This CDR3 has 15 residues. The germline CDR1 and CDR2 sequences are SGHRS and YFSETQ. Trimming pared 3 bases from V and 1 base from J, leaving 8 bases between. Written as DNA, the CDR3 is TGCGCCAGCAGCTCGGACCCTTCTGGGGCCAACGTCCTGACTTTC. This gives the protein CASSSDPSGANVLTF. Together with reference TRBV5-1 and TRBJ2-6, the CDR3 gives the full variable domain: KAGVTQTPRYLIKTRGQQVTLSCSPISGHRSVSWYQQTPGQGLQFLFEYFSETQRNKGNFPGRFSGRQFSNSRSEMNVSTLELGDSALYLCASSSDPSGANVLTFGAGSRLTVL.

The chain joins TRBV5-1 to TRBJ2-5; tentatively, D is TRBD1 (6 bases). The V end was cut by 5 bases, the J end by 1 base, with 18 bases between. The germline CDR1 and CDR2 sequences are SGHRS and YFSETQ. There are 16 residues in the CDR3. CDR3 sequence (DNA): TGCGCCAGCAGACTTCAGGGACACAATTTCCAAGAGACCCAGTACTTC. Translation gives CASRLQGHNFQETQYF.

The chain has TRBV6-6 and TRBJ2-2; 11 bases are shared with TRBD2. The junction had 2 bases not matched to a gene; V was cut back by 5 bases and J by 3 bases. Germline assignment: CDR1 MNHNY and CDR2 SVGAGI (reference sequence). The length of the CDR3 is 15 residues. The DNA for the CDR3 is TGTGCCAGCAGTAAACTAGCGGGGGACACCGGGGAGCTGTTTTTT. This translates into CASSKLAGDTGELFF.

V is TRBV11-3 and J is TRBJ1-6; 11 nucleotides align to TRBD1. After removal of 5 bases from V and 7 bases from J, the junction contained 1 base not matched to a gene. CDR1 is SGHNT, CDR2 YENEEA, per germline. The CDR3 runs 14 residues. CDR3 sequence reads: CASSGQGANSPLHF. The DNA for the CDR3 is TGTGCCAGCAGCGGACAGGGGGCGAATTCACCCCTCCACTTT.

The chain couples TRBV27 to TRBJ2-5; 7 positions match TRBD2. V trimming: 6 bases; J trimming: 1 base; junction bases outside the gene matches: 8. CDR1 and CDR2 (germline): MNHEY, SMNVEV (reference sequence). This CDR3 is built from 15 residues. CDR3 nucleotide sequence: TGTGCCAGCAGAGACCCACTAGCGTTCCAAGAGACCCAGTACTTC. Translated: CASRDPLAFQETQYF.

The V and J genes are TRBV4-2 and TRBJ2-1; D perhaps matches TRBD1 (5 bases). V lost 0 bases and J lost 2, with 11 bases in between. CDR3 length: 16 amino acids. Germline assignment: CDR1 LGHNA and CDR2 YNFKEQ. The CDR3 is CASSQDRQGPYNEQFF. CDR3 nucleotides: TGTGCCAGCAGCCAAGATCGGCAGGGCCCCTACAATGAGCAGTTCTTC.

The genes are TRBV2 and TRBJ1-5; D may be TRBD1 (6 bases). The germline CDR1 and CDR2 sequences are SNHLY and FYNNEI. This CDR3 is 14 amino acids long. The germline V and J ends were trimmed by 6 bases and 1 base, with 10 bases remaining between them. CDR3: CASRLQGSNQPQHF. The CDR3 DNA reads as TGTGCCAGCAGACTACAGGGAAGCAATCAGCCCCAGCATTTT.

This chain links TRBV19 with TRBJ2-7; D possibly corresponds to TRBD1 (5 bases). Deletions cut 5 bases from V and 3 bases from J, with 11 bases between. This CDR3 has 13 amino acids. Per the germline V gene, CDR1 is LNHDA and CDR2 is SQIVND (reference sequence). Written as DNA, the CDR3 is TGTGCCAGTAGTGCCCAGGGATACTACGAGCAGTACTTC. This codes for CASSAQGYYEQYF.

The V and J genes are TRBV7-2 and TRBJ1-3, with D possibly matching TRBD1 (5 bases). CDR3 length: 16 residues. The V end lost 2 bases, the J end lost 0 bases, and 11 bases lay between the germline ends. From germline, CDR1 is SGHTA and CDR2 FQGNSA. CDR3 sequence reads: CASSLTGVASGNTIYF. CDR3 in DNA: TGTGCCAGCAGCTTAACAGGAGTAGCCTCTGGAAACACCATATATTTT.

Concerning this clone itself: An end of the junction differs from the germline gene, which may be a read error. CDR3 sequence reads: CASGTGGNGKLFF. CDR3 DNA: TGTGCCAGCGGTACAGGGGGCAATGGAAAACTGTTTTTT. The chain combines TRBV27 with TRBJ1-4; 9 bases line up with TRBD1. The CDR3 has 13 amino acids. Germline V lookup: CDR1 MNHEY, CDR2 SMNVEV (reference sequence).

The J gene is TRBJ2-3, the V gene TRBV2; D perhaps matches TRBD2 (5 bases). V lost 1 base to trimming and J lost 3 bases, with 14 bases between them. This CDR3 comprises 16 residues. Germline V gives CDR1 SNHLY, CDR2 FYNNEI. The CDR3 DNA reads as TGTGCCAGCAGTGAAGGAGGGTGGTTTAGGACAGATACGCAGTATTTT. Translated: CASSEGGWFRTDTQYF.

The chain combines TRBV2 with TRBJ1-6; D possibly corresponds to TRBD1 (5 bases). Trimming removed 3 bases from V and 6 bases from J, with 12 bases in between. CDR1 and CDR2 from the germline V gene are SNHLY and FYNNEI. The CDR3 loop spans 15 amino acids. The CDR3 nucleotides are TGTGCCAGCAGTGAGGAAACAGGCACTAATTCACCCCTCCACTTT. It specifies CASSEETGTNSPLHF.

Concerning this clone itself: The sample contains more than one DNA sequence encoding this CDR3. This chain joins TRBV6-1 and TRBJ2-7, with TRBD2 as a possible D gene (5 bases). This CDR3 contains 12 residues. V was trimmed by 4 bases and J by 3 bases, leaving 7 bases between them. The V gene's germline CDR1 is MNHNS and CDR2 SASEGT. CDR3 nucleotides: TGTGCCAGCAGTGGTCGGGGCTACGAGCAGTACTTC. Its translation: CASSGRGYEQYF.

The chain carries TRBV11-2 and TRBJ1-3, with TRBD1 identical over 8 bases. Germline CDR1 reads SGHAT; CDR2 reads FQNNGV. J was trimmed by 1 base and V by 5 bases; bases with no gene match: 13. The CDR3 is 18 amino acids. In nucleotides, the CDR3 is TGTGCCAGCAGCGGTTCGATTCCAGGGGGCTTTTCTGGAAACACCATATATTTT. Encoded protein: CASSGSIPGGFSGNTIYF. The variable domain in full, completed from reference TRBV11-2 and TRBJ1-3, reads EAGVAQSPRYKIIEKRQSVAFWCNPISGHATLYWYQQILGQGPKLLIQFQNNGVVDDSQLPKDRFSAERLKGVDSTLKIQPAKLEDSAVYLCASSGSIPGGFSGNTIYFGEGSWLTVV.

The V gene is TRBV11-2, the J gene TRBJ2-7; tentatively, D is TRBD2 (6 bases). The CDR3 has 13 amino acids. The germline gives CDR1 SGHAT, CDR2 FQNNGV. Trimming removed 11 bases at V and 3 bases at J, with 17 bases between. CDR3 DNA sequence: TGTGCCGGGGCGGGGCAGGGCGTCTACGAGCAGTACTTC. Translating it yields CAGAGQGVYEQYF.